The clone carrying this TCR beta chain was seen more than once but under ten times. The data stem from a study of T cells after yellow fever vaccination. CDR3 length: 13 amino acids. Germline assignment: CDR1 MNHEY and CDR2 SVGEGT. V was trimmed by 2 bases and J by 7 bases, leaving 9 bases between them. From the 5' RACE reads, TCRdb called clonotypes with MiXCR, one entry per CDR3 protein. The profile shows approximately 550,000 distinct CDR3 sequences, roughly 14% of them singletons. The receptor was derived from a man aged 25 to 40 who received the YFV17D yellow fever vaccine. The material sequenced was PBMCs, taken on the day of the yellow fever booster vaccination. The chain joins TRBV6-2 or TRBV6-3 to TRBJ1-5; perhaps TRBD1 as D (5 bases). The DNA of the CDR3 is TGTGCCAGCAGTTACACGGGGACCCAGCCCCAGCATTTT. It is translated as CASSYTGTQPQHF.